A selection of T cell receptor beta chains follows, all from one sample in a study of CD8 T cells in Susac syndrome. MiXCR was run by TCRdb on the immunoSEQ multiplex PCR reads, yielding one entry per CDR3 protein. Of 130,000 or so distinct CDR3 sequences in the sample, roughly 80% were seen once. Sequencing was carried out using CD8+ T cells from PBMCs. These TCRs come from a human donor with multiple sclerosis. Both conserved end residues are part of each CDR3. Each record gives: clone size, V gene, D gene, J gene, CDR3 DNA, CDR3 protein. The D gene is left open where the match is weak. Expanded clones get a size class; other rows say once, few or many, or leave the size out.

clone size: -; V gene: TRBV19; D gene: -; J gene: TRBJ2-1; CDR3 DNA: TGTGCCAGTAGTATGGACCAGGAGGATGAGCAGTTCTTC; CDR3 protein: CASSMDQEDEQFF
clone size: -; V gene: TRBV28; D gene: TRBD2; J gene: TRBJ2-7; CDR3 DNA: TGTGCCAGCAGTCTAAGCGGGGGGGCCTACGAGCAGTACTTC; CDR3 protein: CASSLSGGAYEQYF
clone size: -; V gene: TRBV5-6; D gene: TRBD2; J gene: TRBJ2-1; CDR3 DNA: TGTGCCAGCAGCTTTTTGTCTAGCGGGAGCGTCTACAATGAGCAGTTCTTC; CDR3 protein: CASSFLSSGSVYNEQFF
clone size: -; V gene: TRBV5-6; D gene: TRBD1; J gene: TRBJ2-1; CDR3 DNA: TGTGCCAGCAGCTTCGGACAGGGAACTAATGAGCAGTTCTTC; CDR3 protein: CASSFGQGTNEQFF
clone size: -; V gene: TRBV2; D gene: -; J gene: TRBJ2-4; CDR3 DNA: TGTGCCAGCAGTGATATCTTTGAAGGCAAAAACATTCAGTACTTC; CDR3 protein: CASSDIFEGKNIQYF
clone size: -; V gene: TRBV19; D gene: -; J gene: TRBJ2-5; CDR3 DNA: TGTGCCAGTAGTATGGGCAACCAAGAGACCCAGTACTTC; CDR3 protein: CASSMGNQETQYF
clone size: -; V gene: TRBV16; D gene: -; J gene: TRBJ1-1; CDR3 DNA: TGTGCCAGCAGCCAAGAATGGGGTGTCATGAACACTGAAGCTTTCTTT; CDR3 protein: CASSQEWGVMNTEAFF
clone size: -; V gene: TRBV24-1; D gene: -; J gene: TRBJ2-1; CDR3 DNA: TGTGCCACCAGTGATTTTCCTACAGGACAGAGTGAGCAGTTCTTC; CDR3 protein: CATSDFPTGQSEQFF
clone size: -; V gene: TRBV19; D gene: TRBD1; J gene: TRBJ2-1; CDR3 DNA: TGTGCCAGTAGTTTACAGGGGGCTAGAAATGAGCAGTTCTTC; CDR3 protein: CASSLQGARNEQFF
clone size: -; V gene: TRBV16; D gene: -; J gene: TRBJ1-2; CDR3 DNA: TGTGCCAGCAGCCAATATTCGGATCCTAACTATGGCTACACCTTC; CDR3 protein: CASSQYSDPNYGYTF
clone size: few; V gene: TRBV15; D gene: -; J gene: TRBJ2-2; CDR3 DNA: TGTGCCACCAGTTATATGACGGGAAATGCCGGGGAGCTGTTTTTT; CDR3 protein: CATSYMTGNAGELFF
clone size: -; V gene: TRBV7-9; D gene: TRBD1; J gene: TRBJ2-2; CDR3 DNA: TGTGCCAGCAGCTCGACAGGGGGCTCTCGGGCCGGGGAGCTGTTTTTT; CDR3 protein: CASSSTGGSRAGELFF
clone size: -; V gene: TRBV6-1; D gene: TRBD1; J gene: TRBJ2-3; CDR3 DNA: TGTGCCAGCAGTGTTCTTGACAGGGGTCTGCGCACAGATACGCAGTATTTT; CDR3 protein: CASSVLDRGLRTDTQYF
clone size: -; V gene: TRBV27; D gene: TRBD1; J gene: TRBJ2-7; CDR3 DNA: TGTGCCAGCAGTTTATCCATGGGACAGGGGGACTACGAGCAGTACTTC; CDR3 protein: CASSLSMGQGDYEQYF
clone size: -; V gene: TRBV19; D gene: TRBD1; J gene: TRBJ1-2; CDR3 DNA: TGTGCCAGTAGCCCCGACTTAGGGACAGGGACTAACTATGGCTACACCTTC; CDR3 protein: CASSPDLGTGTNYGYTF
clone size: few; V gene: TRBV6-1; D gene: -; J gene: TRBJ1-5; CDR3 DNA: TGTGCCAGCAGTGTGGGCCACCGAGATCAGCCCCAGCATTTT; CDR3 protein: CASSVGHRDQPQHF
clone size: once; V gene: TRBV30; D gene: -; J gene: TRBJ2-1; CDR3 DNA: TGTGCCTGGAATCGTTACCGAAATGAGCAGTTCTTC; CDR3 protein: CAWNRYRNEQFF
clone size: once; V gene: TRBV6-5; D gene: TRBD1; J gene: TRBJ1-1; CDR3 DNA: TGTGCCAGCAGTTACTACGGGTCGACAGGGGTCGTCGTAACTGAAGCTTTCTTT; CDR3 protein: CASSYYGSTGVVVTEAFF
clone size: -; V gene: TRBV6-1; D gene: -; J gene: TRBJ2-1; CDR3 DNA: TGTGCCAGCAGTACGACCCCTTTTGACCAGAACGAAAACAATGAGCAGTTCTTC; CDR3 protein: CASSTTPFDQNENNEQFF
clone size: -; V gene: TRBV16; D gene: -; J gene: TRBJ1-2; CDR3 DNA: TGTGCCAGCAGCCAATCCAGGGCAGCTAACTATGGCTACACCTTC; CDR3 protein: CASSQSRAANYGYTF
clone size: -; V gene: TRBV15; D gene: -; J gene: TRBJ2-2; CDR3 DNA: TGTGCCACCAGCAGAGATTTTTCAGGCACCGGGGAGCTGTTTTTT; CDR3 protein: CATSRDFSGTGELFF
clone size: -; V gene: TRBV7-3; D gene: TRBD1; J gene: TRBJ2-1; CDR3 DNA: TGTGCCAGCAGCCCGGGACAGGGTTTTAGTGAGCAGTTCTTC; CDR3 protein: CASSPGQGFSEQFF
clone size: -; V gene: TRBV6-1; D gene: -; J gene: TRBJ1-1; CDR3 DNA: TGTGCCAGCAGTGAGGGGTGGAACACTGAAGCTTTCTTT; CDR3 protein: CASSEGWNTEAFF
clone size: -; V gene: TRBV28; D gene: -; J gene: TRBJ2-3; CDR3 DNA: TGTGCCAGCAGGTTACGGGGGGCGGGGGATACGCAGTATTTT; CDR3 protein: CASRLRGAGDTQYF
clone size: -; V gene: TRBV29-1; D gene: -; J gene: TRBJ2-1; CDR3 DNA: TGCAGCGTCGTCTGGAGTAGGTCCTACAATGAGCAGTTCTTC; CDR3 protein: CSVVWSRSYNEQFF
clone size: -; V gene: TRBV7-6; D gene: -; J gene: TRBJ1-1; CDR3 DNA: TGTGCCAGCAGCTCTTCTGGGGGTGAAGCTTTCTTT; CDR3 protein: CASSSSGGEAFF
clone size: -; V gene: TRBV12-3/TRBV12-4; D gene: -; J gene: TRBJ1-3; CDR3 DNA: TGTGCCAGCAGTTTTGCCCTCTCTGGAAACACCATATATTTT; CDR3 protein: CASSFALSGNTIYF
clone size: -; V gene: TRBV7-6; D gene: -; J gene: TRBJ2-3; CDR3 DNA: TGTGCCAGCAGCCTAGGGTGGATGCCCGGGGGAACAGATACGCAGTATTTT; CDR3 protein: CASSLGWMPGGTDTQYF
clone size: -; V gene: TRBV5-8; D gene: TRBD1; J gene: TRBJ2-3; CDR3 DNA: TGTGCCAGCAGCCCGTGGACAGGTTCGTCCACAGATACGCAGTATTTT; CDR3 protein: CASSPWTGSSTDTQYF
clone size: -; V gene: TRBV6-5; D gene: -; J gene: TRBJ2-7; CDR3 DNA: TGTGCCAGCAGCCTATCAAGGTTAGGCGAGCAGTACTTC; CDR3 protein: CASSLSRLGEQYF
clone size: few; V gene: TRBV7-9; D gene: -; J gene: TRBJ2-2; CDR3 DNA: TGTGCCAGCAGCTTAGTCAGGCAAATAAACACCGGGGAGCTGTTTTTT; CDR3 protein: CASSLVRQINTGELFF
clone size: once; V gene: TRBV19; D gene: -; J gene: TRBJ1-5; CDR3 DNA: TGTGCCAGTAGCTTCGAGGGTTCGGGCAATCAGCCCCAGCATTTT; CDR3 protein: CASSFEGSGNQPQHF
clone size: few; V gene: TRBV7-9; D gene: -; J gene: TRBJ1-2; CDR3 DNA: TGTGCCAGCAGCGCAACGGGACACACCAACTATCATGGCTACACCTTC; CDR3 protein: CASSATGHTNYHGYTF
clone size: -; V gene: TRBV27; D gene: -; J gene: TRBJ1-5; CDR3 DNA: TGTGCCAGCAGTCCGTATGGCAATCAGCCCCAGCATTTT; CDR3 protein: CASSPYGNQPQHF
clone size: -; V gene: TRBV13; D gene: -; J gene: TRBJ1-6; CDR3 DNA: TGTGCCAGCAGCCAAACTAACTACGGGCTTGTGAATTCACCCCTCCACTTT; CDR3 protein: CASSQTNYGLVNSPLHF
clone size: -; V gene: TRBV27; D gene: -; J gene: TRBJ2-4; CDR3 DNA: TGTGCCAGCAGGCGAACGTGGGGGGCCAAAAACATTCAGTACTTC; CDR3 protein: CASRRTWGAKNIQYF
clone size: -; V gene: TRBV27; D gene: -; J gene: TRBJ1-4; CDR3 DNA: TGTGCCAGCAAATCTCTGGGGGCGGATGAAAAACTGTTTTTT; CDR3 protein: CASKSLGADEKLFF